This T cell receptor beta chain was identified during a study of T cells in Graves' hyperthyroidism and ophthalmopathy. Study-level points and caveats: By a 13 V-J model, ophthalmopathy was set apart from stable hyperthyroidism.

Patients were excluded because of uncontrolled infection, other autoimmune disease, pregnancy or lactation. The blood sample dates from first hyperthyroidism diagnosis, preceding any ophthalmopathy symptoms. Points on this clonotype: What it recognizes is unknown.

Amplified TCR beta CDR3 regions came from RNA transcripts. The HTBI primer set was used in a first-round RT-PCR of the TCR CDR3. TCRdb called the multiplex PCR reads again in MiXCR, with one record for every CDR3 protein. The data contain a few hundred thousand distinct CDR3 sequences, approximately 13% of them seen just once; the ten biggest clones take up roughly 6.2%. Germline V gene data show CDR1 as SGHNT and CDR2 as YYREEE (reference sequence). The CDR3 consists of 15 residues. Trimming took 0 bases from V and 3 from J, leaving 7 bases between them. V and J are TRBV5-4 and TRBJ2-6; perhaps TRBD1 as D (6 bases). This clonotype was obtained from a woman in her 30s with Graves' hyperthyroidism that later progressed to Graves' ophthalmopathy. The sample was blood. Written as DNA, the CDR3 is TGTGCCAGCAGCTTGGCCAGGGGTGGGGCCAACGTCCTGACTTTC. Encoded protein: CASSLARGGANVLTF.